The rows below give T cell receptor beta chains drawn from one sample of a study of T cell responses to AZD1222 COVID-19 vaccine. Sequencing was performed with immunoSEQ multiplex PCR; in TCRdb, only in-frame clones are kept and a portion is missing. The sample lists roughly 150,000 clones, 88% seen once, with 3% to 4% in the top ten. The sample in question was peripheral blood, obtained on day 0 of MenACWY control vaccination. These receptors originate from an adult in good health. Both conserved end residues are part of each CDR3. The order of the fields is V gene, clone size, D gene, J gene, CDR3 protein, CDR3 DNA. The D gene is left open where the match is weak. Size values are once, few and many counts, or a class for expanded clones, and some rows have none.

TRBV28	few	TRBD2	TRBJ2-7	CASSLPGGRADEQYF	TGTGCCAGCAGTTTACCAGGCGGGAGGGCTGACGAGCAGTACTTC
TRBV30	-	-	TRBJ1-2	CAWNPGAGYGYTF	TGTGCCTGGAACCCAGGGGCGGGCTATGGCTACACCTTC
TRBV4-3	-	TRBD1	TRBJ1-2	CASSQDAQPGQAYGYTF	TGCGCCAGCAGCCAAGATGCCCAGCCGGGACAGGCCTATGGCTACACCTTC
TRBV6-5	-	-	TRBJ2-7	CASSLDRLSYEQYF	TGTGCCAGCAGCTTAGACAGACTCTCCTACGAGCAGTACTTC
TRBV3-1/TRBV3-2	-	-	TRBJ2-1	CASSQESGTRSYNEQFF	TGTGCCAGCAGCCAAGAGTCAGGCACCCGCTCCTACAATGAGCAGTTCTTC
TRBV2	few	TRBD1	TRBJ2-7	CASSPPGQGLHEQYF	TGTGCCAGCAGCCCCCCGGGACAGGGTTTACACGAGCAGTACTTC
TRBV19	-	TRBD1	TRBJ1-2	CASSRGQLNMANTF	TGTGCCAGTAGTAGGGGACAGCTTAATATGGCTAACACCTTC
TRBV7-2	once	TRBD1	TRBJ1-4	CASSFTQGGEKLFF	TGTGCCAGCAGCTTTACGCAGGGGGGTGAAAAACTGTTTTTT
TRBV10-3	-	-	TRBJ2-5	CAIRGGIGQTQYF	TGTGCCATCAGAGGAGGGATTGGACAGACCCAGTACTTC
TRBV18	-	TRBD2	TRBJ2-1	CASSPPGGGRLNEQFF	TGTGCCAGCTCACCCCCCGGGGGCGGGAGGTTGAATGAGCAGTTCTTC
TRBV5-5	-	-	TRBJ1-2	CASSLGSAGGNYGYTF	TGTGCCAGCAGCCTTGGATCGGCGGGGGGGAACTATGGCTACACCTTC
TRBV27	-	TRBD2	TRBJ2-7	CASSLTAGDSYEQYF	TGTGCCAGCAGTTTAACAGCGGGAGACTCCTACGAGCAGTACTTC
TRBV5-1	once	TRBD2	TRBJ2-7	CASSPREGGNEQYF	TGCGCCAGCAGCCCTAGAGAGGGAGGGAACGAGCAGTACTTC
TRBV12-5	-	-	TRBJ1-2	CASGQEYYGYTF	TGTGCTAGTGGTCAGGAGTACTATGGCTACACCTTC
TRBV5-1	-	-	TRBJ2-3	CASSTLPTTADTQYF	TGCGCCAGCAGCACGCTACCTACAACGGCAGATACGCAGTATTTT
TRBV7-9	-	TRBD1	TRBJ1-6	CASRQGMDSPLHF	TGTGCCAGTAGACAGGGGATGGATTCACCCCTCCACTTT
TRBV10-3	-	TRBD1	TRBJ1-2	CAISERDRGYGYTF	TGTGCCATCAGTGAAAGGGACAGGGGCTATGGCTACACCTTC
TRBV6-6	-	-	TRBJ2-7	CASSPLGRRPYEQYF	TGTGCCAGCAGTCCCCTCGGACGGCGTCCCTACGAGCAGTACTTC
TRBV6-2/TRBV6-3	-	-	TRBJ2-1	CASSHVRGTYNEQFF	TGTGCCAGCAGCCACGTCCGGGGTACCTACAATGAGCAGTTCTTC
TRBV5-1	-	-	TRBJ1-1	CASSLVGASSTEAFF	TGCGCCAGCAGCTTGGTGGGGGCCAGCAGCACTGAAGCTTTCTTT
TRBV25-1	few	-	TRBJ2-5	CASSGTVGRETQYF	TGTGCCAGCAGTGGGACAGTGGGGCGGGAGACCCAGTACTTC
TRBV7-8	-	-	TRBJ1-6	CASSARVSPLHF	TGTGCCAGCAGCGCTCGGGTTTCACCCCTCCACTTT
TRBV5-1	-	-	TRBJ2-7	CASSPGPGYEQYF	TGCGCCAGCAGCCCGGGACCCGGCTACGAGCAGTACTTC
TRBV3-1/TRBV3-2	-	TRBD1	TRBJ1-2	CASSHQGQGLYGYTF	TGTGCCAGCAGCCACCAGGGACAGGGCCTTTATGGCTACACCTTC
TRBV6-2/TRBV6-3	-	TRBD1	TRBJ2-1	CASSYSGDRGSNEQFF	TGTGCCAGCAGTTACTCAGGGGACAGGGGGTCGAATGAGCAGTTCTTC
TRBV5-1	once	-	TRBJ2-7	CASSLAAGITYEQYF	TGCGCCAGCAGCTTGGCTGCAGGGATCACCTACGAGCAGTACTTC
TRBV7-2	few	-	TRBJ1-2	CASSHLGQARNYGYTF	TGTGCCAGCAGCCACCTGGGGCAGGCTCGTAACTATGGCTACACCTTC
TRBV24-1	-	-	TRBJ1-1	CATSAHKNTEAFF	TGTGCCACCAGTGCCCACAAGAACACTGAAGCTTTCTTT
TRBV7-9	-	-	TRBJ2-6	CASKKDSSGANVLTF	TGTGCCAGCAAGAAGGACAGCTCTGGGGCCAACGTCCTGACTTTC
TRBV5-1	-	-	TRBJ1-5	CASSWTGINQPQHF	TGCGCCAGCAGCTGGACTGGGATTAATCAGCCCCAGCATTTT
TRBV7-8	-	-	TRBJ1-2	CASSPVGGGYTF	TGTGCCAGCAGCCCGGTGGGGGGCGGCTACACCTTC
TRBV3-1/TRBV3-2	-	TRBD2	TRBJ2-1	CASSQDLLAASYNEQFF	TGTGCCAGCAGCCAAGATCTCCTAGCGGCTTCCTACAATGAGCAGTTCTTC
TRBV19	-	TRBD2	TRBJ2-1	CASSAWGGTYNEQFF	TGTGCCAGTAGCGCCTGGGGGGGAACATACAATGAGCAGTTCTTC
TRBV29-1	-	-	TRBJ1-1	CVGQNTEAFF	TGCGTCGGGCAGAACACTGAAGCTTTCTTT
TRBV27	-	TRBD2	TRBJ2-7	CASSLSGGRSYEQYF	TGTGCCAGCAGTTTATCGGGCGGGAGATCCTACGAGCAGTACTTC
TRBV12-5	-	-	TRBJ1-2	CASGLAVLGQPSYGYTF	TGTGCTAGTGGTTTGGCCGTCCTCGGACAGCCCTCCTATGGCTACACCTTC
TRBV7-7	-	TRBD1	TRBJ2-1	CASSPLDRGLVNEQFF	TGTGCTAGCAGCCCGTTGGACAGGGGGCTGGTCAATGAGCAGTTCTTC
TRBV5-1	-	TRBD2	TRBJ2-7	CASSSYGTSGRNEQYF	TGCGCCAGCAGCTCCTATGGGACTAGCGGGAGAAACGAGCAGTACTTC
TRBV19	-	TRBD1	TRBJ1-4	CASTERQGRNEKLFF	TGTGCCAGTACCGAAAGACAGGGACGTAATGAAAAACTGTTTTTT
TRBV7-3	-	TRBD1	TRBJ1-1	CASATAQGAEAFF	TGTGCCAGCGCCACGGCGCAGGGGGCTGAAGCTTTCTTT
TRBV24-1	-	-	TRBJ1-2	CATQNQVDYGYTF	TGTGCCACTCAAAATCAGGTCGACTATGGCTACACCTTC
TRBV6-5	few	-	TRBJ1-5	CASSYLPGLDQPQHF	TGTGCCAGCAGTTACTTACCAGGGCTGGATCAGCCCCAGCATTTT
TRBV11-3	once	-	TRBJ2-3	CASSLEGATADTQYF	TGTGCCAGCAGCTTAGAAGGGGCTACGGCAGATACGCAGTATTTT
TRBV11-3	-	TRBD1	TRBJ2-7	CASSLAGTEYEQYF	TGTGCCAGCAGCTTAGCCGGGACAGAGTACGAGCAGTACTTC
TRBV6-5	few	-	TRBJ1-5	CASSYSVDQPQHF	TGTGCCAGCAGTTACTCGGTGGATCAGCCCCAGCATTTT
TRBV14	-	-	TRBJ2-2	CASSLIVTGELFF	TGTGCCAGCAGCCTAATTGTCACCGGGGAGCTGTTTTTT
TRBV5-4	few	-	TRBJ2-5	CASSYRGRETQYF	TGTGCCAGCAGCTACCGGGGGAGAGAGACCCAGTACTTC
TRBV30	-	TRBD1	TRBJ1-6	CAWSAGGRNSPLHF	TGTGCCTGGAGTGCAGGGGGCAGGAATTCACCCCTCCACTTT